The clone carrying this TCR beta chain was detected a few times. Its antigen is undetermined. This sample is part of a study of beta chain features in type 1 diabetes. Study results and limitations: Shortening that was moderate but significant affected the TCRB CDR3s of Type 1 diabetes patients in all four CD4+ subsets.

CDR1 and CDR2 from the germline V gene are LNHDA and SQIVND (reference sequence). The CDR3 loop spans 15 amino acids. Expressed TCRB transcripts were sequenced after all isolated RNA was converted to cDNA. Here immunoSEQ multiplex PCR was the method, and the copy in TCRdb shows in-frame clones only, minus some. Of 300,000 to 450,000 clones in the sample, roughly 12% are singletons; the top ten hold 0.0085% to 0.012%. V usage is TRBV19 and J usage is TRBJ1-5, with 8 bases that match TRBD1. The sequence derives from a woman aged 18-30 years with type 1 diabetes. The material sequenced was naive CD4+ T cells from blood. The CDR3 protein is CASTYRGSTEQPQHF. CDR3 in DNA: TGTGCTTCAACGTACAGGGGGTCAACGGAACAGCCCCAGCATTTT. Using reference TRBV19 and TRBJ1-5 for the parts outside the CDR3, the full variable domain is DGGITQSPKYLFRKEGQNVTLSCEQNLNHDAMYWYRQDPGQGLRLIYYSQIVNDFQKGDIAEGYSVSREKKESFPLTVTSAQKNPTAFYLCASTYRGSTEQPQHFGDGTRLSIL.